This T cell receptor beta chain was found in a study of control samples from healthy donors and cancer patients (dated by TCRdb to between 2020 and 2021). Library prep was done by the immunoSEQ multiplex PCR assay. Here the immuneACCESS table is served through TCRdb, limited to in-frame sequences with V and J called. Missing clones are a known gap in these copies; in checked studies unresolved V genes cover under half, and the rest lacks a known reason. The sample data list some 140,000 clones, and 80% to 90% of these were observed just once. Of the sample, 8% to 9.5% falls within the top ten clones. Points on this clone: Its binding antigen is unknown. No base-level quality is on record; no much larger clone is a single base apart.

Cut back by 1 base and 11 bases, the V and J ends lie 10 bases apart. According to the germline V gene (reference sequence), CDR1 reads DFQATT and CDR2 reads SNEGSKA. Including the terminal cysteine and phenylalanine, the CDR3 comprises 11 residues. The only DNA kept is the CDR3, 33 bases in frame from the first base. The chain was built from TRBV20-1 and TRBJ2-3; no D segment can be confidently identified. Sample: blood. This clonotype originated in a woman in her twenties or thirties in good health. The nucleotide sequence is TGCAGTGCTAGAGTTCAAGCCTTGCAGTATTTT. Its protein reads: CSARVQALQYF.